The 22 T cell receptor beta chains in this list originate from one sample, sequenced in a study of T cell repertoires in cytomegalovirus infection. The antigens of these receptors remain unknown. TCRdb re-called the reads through MiXCR, storing one row per CDR3 protein. The sample lists under 500,000 distinct CDR3 sequences; more than 40% were seen once. The source material was cultured PBMCs, sampled from culture after CMV antigen stimulation. Source of these receptors: a human donor in good health (CMV status not recorded). Some clones in this sample may be carry-over from other donors' samples.

The chain combines TRBV12-5 with TRBJ2-1, with 11 bases that match TRBD2. J was trimmed by 10 bases and V by 7 bases; bases with no gene match: 3. CDR1 and CDR2 from the germline V gene are LGHNT and FRNRAP. This CDR3 spans 12 amino acids. In nucleotides, the CDR3 is TGTGCTAGTGAATCTAGCGGGAGGGAGCAGTTCTTC. Encoded protein: CASESSGREQFF.

This clonotype was detected ten times or more. The chain has TRBV7-2 and TRBJ2-5, with TRBD2 as a possible D gene (6 bases). With 5 bases removed from V and 1 base from J, the gap between germline ends came to 14 bases. The CDR3 totals 15 residues. Germline V gene data show CDR1 as SGHTA and CDR2 as FQGNSA. The CDR3 DNA sequence: TGTGCCAGCAGCCCCCTGATCGGGAGCCAAGAGACCCAGTACTTC. Translation gives CASSPLIGSQETQYF.

The J gene is TRBJ2-7, the V gene TRBV7-8; no reliable D call. V gave up 1 base and J gave up 3 bases, with 13 bases separating them. Per germline, CDR1 SGHVS and CDR2 FQNEAQ. The CDR3 runs to 15 residues. This CDR3 reads CASSLVLGKDYEQYF. CDR3 sequence (DNA): TGTGCCAGCAGCTTAGTTTTGGGGAAGGACTACGAGCAGTACTTC.

This chain's CDR3 is CASSPKGNQPQHF. The CDR3 DNA reads TGTGCCAGCAGCCCTAAGGGGAATCAGCCCCAGCATTTT. This rearrangement joins TRBV6-6 to TRBJ1-5; tentative D call: TRBD1 (5 bases). Germline V CDR1 and CDR2: MNHNY, SVGAGI (reference sequence). Trimming stripped 6 bases from V and 4 bases from J, with 10 bases between. The CDR3 has 13 amino acids.

J is TRBJ2-1 and V is TRBV28, with 7 bases identical to TRBD2. Germline lookup yields CDR1 MDHEN and CDR2 SYDVKM. J gave up 6 bases and V 9 bases, and 14 bases lay outside the gene matches. The CDR3 contains 15 residues. The CDR3 region has the DNA TGTGCCAGGGGCCGGGAGTGGGAGGGCCGCAATGAGCAGTTCTTC. Amino acid sequence: CARGREWEGRNEQFF.

CDR3 DNA sequence: TGTGCCAGCAGTGGGGAGGGCGTGGATACGCAGTATTTT. Residues: CASSGEGVDTQYF. The chain uses TRBV2 and TRBJ2-3; 7 bases align to TRBD2. Germline CDR1 and CDR2: SNHLY and FYNNEI. J lost 6 bases, V lost 4 bases, and 4 bases had no gene match. CDR3 length equals 13 residues.

The sample holds a few counts of this clonotype. The CDR3 DNA follows: TGTGCCAGCAGCTTCCAGACTAGCGGGTGGAATGAGCAGTTCTTC. Its translation: CASSFQTSGWNEQFF. V gene TRBV7-2 combines with J gene TRBJ2-1; the match to TRBD2 covers 10 bases. This CDR3 comprises 15 residues. Germline V gene lookup returns CDR1 SGHTA and CDR2 FQGNSA. V gave up 3 bases and J gave up 7 bases; unmatched junction bases: 6.

The chain combines TRBV20-1 with TRBJ2-7, with 7 bases lining up with TRBD2. The V segment lost 4 bases and the J segment 4 bases; nucleotides outside the gene matches: 16. This CDR3 has 16 amino acids. Germline loops: CDR1 DFQATT, CDR2 SNEGSKA (reference sequence). The CDR3 sequence: CSANGASGSIVYEQYF. The CDR3 nucleotides are TGCAGTGCTAATGGGGCTAGCGGATCGATAGTTTACGAGCAGTACTTC.

V gene TRBV20-1 combines with J gene TRBJ1-1, with a tentative D call TRBD1 (6 bases). This CDR3 has 13 residues. Trimming took 6 bases from V and 5 from J, leaving 16 bases between them. Germline assignment: CDR1 DFQATT and CDR2 SNEGSKA (reference sequence). In DNA form, the CDR3 reads TGCAGTGCCCCCCGGGGGGCAGGAACTGAAGCTTTCTTT. Residues: CSAPRGAGTEAFF.

The CDR3 DNA is TGTGCCAGCAGTTACCGAAGCGGGCCGGAGACCCAGTACTTC. Protein: CASSYRSGPETQYF. The rearrangement joins TRBV6-5 to TRBJ2-5; D is possibly TRBD2 (6 bases). Germline CDR1 MNHEY, CDR2 SVGAGI. V lost 2 bases, J lost 5 bases, and 12 bases lay in between. This CDR3 is 14 amino acids long.

This clonotype has a count of ten or more. The genes are TRBV7-2 and TRBJ2-1, with a weak D call TRBD2 (5 bases). CDR1 is SGHTA, CDR2 FQGNSA, per germline. V lost 5 bases to trimming and J lost 0 bases, with 14 bases between them. This CDR3 spans 16 amino acids. CDR3 amino acids: CASSPRLSFSYNEQFF. CDR3 in DNA: TGTGCCAGCAGCCCCAGACTAAGTTTCTCCTACAATGAGCAGTTCTTC.

The J gene is TRBJ2-7, the V gene TRBV12-3 or TRBV12-4; 16 nucleotides match TRBD2. With 0 bases clipped from V and 5 bases from J, the junction kept 7 bases outside the gene matches. The length of the CDR3 is 18 residues. CDR3 bases: TGTGCCAGCAGTTTAGCGCTCTCTGGGACTAGCGGGGGGGACGAGCAGTACTTC. This encodes CASSLALSGTSGGDEQYF.

This chain links TRBV7-2 with TRBJ2-7; TRBD1 agrees at 9 bases. Germline assignment: CDR1 SGHTA and CDR2 FQGNSA. V shed 5 bases and J 3 bases; nucleotides not matched to a gene: 5. The CDR3 consists of 14 residues. The CDR3 nucleotides read TGTGCCAGCAGCCAACAGGGGGCGGACTACGAGCAGTACTTC. This translates into CASSQQGADYEQYF.

This clonotype was counted only a few times. V is TRBV12-5 and J is TRBJ2-1, with D perhaps TRBD2 (6 bases). The CDR3 contains 15 residues. V gave up 4 bases and J gave up 8 bases, with 18 bases separating them. Germline-derived CDR1 and CDR2 are LGHNT and FRNRAP. The CDR3: CASGSPPGRHYEQFF. CDR3 sequence (DNA): TGTGCTAGTGGTTCCCCCCCGGGGAGGCACTATGAGCAGTTCTTC. The entire variable domain, with the rest obtained from reference TRBV12-5 and TRBJ2-1, is as follows: DARVTQTPRHKVTEMGQEVTMRCQPILGHNTVFWYRQTMMQGLELLAYFRNRAPLDDSGMPKDRFSAEMPDATLATLKIQPSEPRDSAVYFCASGSPPGRHYEQFFGPGTRLTVL.

This clonotype showed up just a few times. The chain couples TRBV25-1 to TRBJ1-4; D might be TRBD1 (5 bases). This CDR3 contains 20 residues. V was trimmed by 4 bases and J by 8 bases, leaving 32 bases between them. Per germline, CDR1 MGHDK and CDR2 SYGVNS. This CDR3 reads CASSAPPGRRSDPLLEKLFF. CDR3 coding DNA: TGTGCCAGCAGTGCCCCACCGGGACGGAGATCAGACCCTTTATTGGAAAAACTGTTTTTT. The full variable domain, rest sourced from reference TRBV25-1 and TRBJ1-4, is EADIYQTPRYLVIGTGKKITLECSQTMGHDKMYWYQQDPGMELHLIHYSYGVNSTEKGDLSSESTVSRIRTEHFPLTLESARPSHTSQYLCASSAPPGRRSDPLLEKLFFGSGTQLSVL.

This clonotype has more than one count but fewer than ten. The chain couples TRBV7-2 to TRBJ2-3; a weak D match, TRBD1 (6 bases). There are 15 residues in the CDR3. CDR1 and CDR2 (germline): SGHTA, FQGNSA. Trimming stripped 5 bases from V and 8 bases from J, with 20 bases between. The CDR3 bases are TGTGCCAGCAGCCCTCAGGTCGGGACATTGGGTACGCAGTATTTT. Protein product: CASSPQVGTLGTQYF.

This chain joins TRBV18 and TRBJ2-5; D possibly corresponds to TRBD2 (5 bases). V gave up 2 bases and J gave up 5 bases, with 15 bases separating them. Germline CDR1 is KGHSH and CDR2 is LQKENI. The CDR3 sequence is 15 residues long. CDR3 in amino acids: CASSPADKKRETQYF. As DNA, the CDR3 is TGTGCCAGCTCACCAGCCGACAAAAAGCGGGAGACCCAGTACTTC.

The chain combines TRBV6-6 with TRBJ1-5, with D perhaps TRBD1 (6 bases). Deletions cut 6 bases from V and 3 bases from J, with 18 bases between. The CDR3 is made up of 16 amino acids. Germline V gene data show CDR1 as MNHNY and CDR2 as SVGAGI (reference sequence). The CDR3 sequence: CASRTAQGGSNQPQHF. The CDR3 DNA reads as TGTGCCAGCAGGACCGCTCAAGGGGGTTCCAATCAGCCCCAGCATTTT.

The genes are TRBV6-5 and TRBJ2-7; D is possibly TRBD2 (6 bases). The CDR3 covers 16 residues. Germline V lookup: CDR1 MNHEY, CDR2 SVGAGI. V lost 2 bases and J 3 bases, leaving 17 bases between the germline ends. CDR3 sequence reads: CASSYILEGGRYEQYF. The CDR3 nucleotides read TGTGCCAGCAGTTACATTTTGGAGGGAGGACGCTACGAGCAGTACTTC.

This clonotype was detected a few times. This sequence joins TRBV4-2 and TRBJ1-5; D gene ambiguous. Germline CDR1 LGHNA, CDR2 YNFKEQ. The CDR3 totals 15 residues. Trimming left V 1 base short and J 6 bases short, with 13 bases between. The chain's CDR3 is CASSQGLMKGQPQHF. DNA of the CDR3: TGTGCCAGCAGCCAAGGGCTTATGAAAGGTCAGCCCCAGCATTTT.

This clonotype came up many times. The rearrangement links TRBV7-2 to TRBJ2-1; TRBD2 might be the D (5 bases). Trimming removed 5 bases at V and 0 bases at J, with 11 bases between. Germline V CDR1 and CDR2: SGHTA, FQGNSA. The CDR3 sequence is 15 residues long. DNA for the CDR3: TGTGCCAGCAGCCCCCGGAGGAGCTCCTACAATGAGCAGTTCTTC. Encoded protein: CASSPRRSSYNEQFF.

This sequence joins TRBV7-2 and TRBJ2-3, with D unclear. The CDR3 is made up of 13 amino acids. Deletions cut 0 bases from V and 8 bases from J, with 9 bases between. In germline, CDR1 is SGHTA, CDR2 FQGNSA. CDR3 in amino acids: CASSLAPTRTQYF. The CDR3 DNA follows: TGTGCCAGCAGCTTAGCCCCCACCCGTACGCAGTATTTT.